This T cell receptor beta chain was sequenced in a study of T cell responses to AZD1222 COVID-19 vaccine. Findings and limits, study-wide: Clonal diversity was possibly underestimated, and white British individuals and females predominated among donors.

Concerning this clone itself: Its cognate antigen is unknown.

The CDR3 is 15 amino acids. Germline CDR1 SNHLY, CDR2 FYNNEI. The ends lost 3 bases at V and 6 bases at J; junction bases unmatched: 6. Sequenced by immunoSEQ multiplex PCR; TCRdb stores in-frame clones only, minus some. Of 130,000 to 150,000 clones detected, more than 70% appear once; the ten largest clones hold approximately 5.4%. The sequence was obtained from an adult who received the AZD1222 COVID-19 vaccine. The sample in question was peripheral blood, obtained 28 days after the second AZD1222 dose. This rearrangement joins TRBV2 to TRBJ2-3; TRBD1 matches at 10 bases. For the CDR3, the DNA is TGTGCCAGCAGTGATAGGACAGGGGGAACCGATACGCAGTATTTT. Protein sequence: CASSDRTGGTDTQYF. Supplemented by reference TRBV2 and TRBJ2-3, the full variable domain reads EPEVTQTPSHQVTQMGQEVILRCVPISNHLYFYWYRQILGQKVEFLVSFYNNEISEKSEIFDDQFSVERPDGSNFTLKIRSTKLEDSAMYFCASSDRTGGTDTQYFGPGTRLTVL.